The present T cell receptor beta chain was sequenced within a study of OX40 agonist ivuxolimab in advanced cancers. Broader study findings: There were, on average, more expanded clones in CD8+ T cells than in CD4+.

Blood was sampled at baseline, cycle 4 day 1, and cycle 7 day 1. The method was immunoSEQ multiplex PCR; TCRdb's version includes in-frame clones alone and lacks a portion of them. Seen here are tens of thousands of clones, nearly 85% observed once, and the top ten hold about 7%. With regard to this clone: Its target is unknown.

Germline-derived CDR1 and CDR2 are SGHVS and FNYEAQ. V gave up 4 bases and J gave up 6 bases, with 16 bases separating them. The CDR3 extends over 15 amino acids. This chain connects TRBV7-6 to TRBJ1-5; tentatively, D is TRBD1 (5 bases). This specimen consisted of CD4+ or CD8+ T cells sorted from blood, obtained in a trial of the OX40 agonist ivuxolimab. The origin of this receptor is an adult with an advanced solid tumor such as melanoma, head and neck, liver or kidney cancer. The CDR3 coding sequence is TGTGCCAGCAGCTCCGGGATGGGGGGGGGTCAGCCCCAGCATTTT. It yields the protein CASSSGMGGGQPQHF.